Listed below are T cell receptor beta chains from one sample, sequenced in a study of blood T cell repertoires in COVID-19. Here immunoSEQ multiplex PCR was the method, and the copy in TCRdb shows in-frame clones only, minus some. The data contain 81,000 or so clones, 86% of them singletons. Sequencing was performed on peripheral blood. The receptors were gathered from a man over 45 with active COVID-19. CDR3s include the opening cysteine and the closing phenylalanine or tryptophan. The order of the fields is J gene, clone size, V gene, D gene, CDR3 DNA, CDR3 protein. The D gene is left open where the match is weak. Size is omitted from some rows. Given values are once, few, many or a class for expanded clones.

TRBJ2-7,.,TRBV15,.,TGTGCCACCAGGCAGGGCTGGGAGCAGTACTTC,CATRQGWEQYF
TRBJ2-7,.,TRBV4-2,.,TGTGCCAGCAGCCAACGAGGCGGGGCTTCCTTAAGGTACGAGCAGTACTTC,CASSQRGGASLRYEQYF
TRBJ2-1,.,TRBV19,TRBD2,TGTGCCAGTAGTATGGCGTCTAGCGGGGGACTTTACAATGAGCAGTTCTTC,CASSMASSGGLYNEQFF
TRBJ2-7,.,TRBV15,.,TGTGCCACCAGCAGCTGGAGGGGCGGGATCCAAAACCTTTACGAGCAGTACTTC,CATSSWRGGIQNLYEQYF
TRBJ1-1,.,TRBV12-3/TRBV12-4,.,TGTGCCAGCAGTTTAGAAGGGGTCACTGAAGCTTTCTTT,CASSLEGVTEAFF
TRBJ2-2,.,TRBV2,.,TGTGCCAGCCAGAGGATCGGGGAGCTGTTTTTT,CASQRIGELFF
TRBJ2-3,.,TRBV7-6,TRBD2,TGTGCCAGCAGCTCTATTCTGACTAGCGGGGGGAGGGATACGCAGTATTTT,CASSSILTSGGRDTQYF
TRBJ1-2,.,TRBV18,TRBD1,TGTGCCAGCTCACCCCTGCCGGGACAGGGGTTTGGCTACACCTTC,CASSPLPGQGFGYTF
TRBJ2-1,.,TRBV5-1,TRBD1,TGCGCCAGCAGCCAGGACAGGGGGCATAATGAGCAGTTCTTC,CASSQDRGHNEQFF
TRBJ2-1,few,TRBV7-3,TRBD2,TGTGCCAGCAGCTGGGGTAGCGGGGGTGGTGAGCAGTTCTTC,CASSWGSGGGEQFF
TRBJ1-1,few,TRBV7-2,.,TGTGCCAGCAGTACCCGGGGGGGCCGGATAATGGGCACTGAAGCTTTCTTT,CASSTRGGRIMGTEAFF
TRBJ1-1,.,TRBV7-2,.,TGTGCCAGCAGCTTGGGACAGAACACTGAAGCTTTCTTT,CASSLGQNTEAFF
TRBJ2-3,.,TRBV7-2,.,TGTGCCAGCAGCTTAAGGAGCAGCACAGATACGCAGTATTTT,CASSLRSSTDTQYF
TRBJ2-7,.,TRBV7-2,TRBD2,TGTGCCAGCAGCTTAGCTGGGGCGGGGGGCTACGAGCAGTACTTC,CASSLAGAGGYEQYF
TRBJ1-3,.,TRBV2,.,TGTGCCAGCAGCGTGGGGGGGACTGGAAACACCATATATTTT,CASSVGGTGNTIYF
TRBJ2-7,.,TRBV30,TRBD1,TGTGCCTGGAGTGTACCCCGGGCAGGGGGTTCCTACGAGCAGTACTTC,CAWSVPRAGGSYEQYF
TRBJ1-2,.,TRBV7-6,TRBD1,TGTGCCAGCAGCCACAGGACAGGGGTTGGCTACACCTTC,CASSHRTGVGYTF
TRBJ1-1,.,TRBV5-1,TRBD1,TGCGCCAGCAGAGACCCGAGAGGACAGGGGAACACTGAAGCTTTCTTT,CASRDPRGQGNTEAFF
TRBJ2-5,.,TRBV9,.,TGTGCCAGCAGCGCCCTCACTACTCTACAGGGACAAGAGACCCAGTACTTC,CASSALTTLQGQETQYF
TRBJ2-1,.,TRBV5-4,TRBD2,TGTGCCAGCAGCTTGGTCCGGCTAGCGGGGGGCAATGAGCAGTTCTTC,CASSLVRLAGGNEQFF
TRBJ1-2,.,TRBV6-1,.,TGTGCCAGCAGTGACAGGGTTAACTATGGCTACACCTTC,CASSDRVNYGYTF
TRBJ1-1,.,TRBV6-6,.,TGTGCCAGCAGGGCCGGCGGGGGCACTGAAGCTTTCTTT,CASRAGGGTEAFF
TRBJ2-2,.,TRBV12-5,TRBD1,TGTGCTAGACCAGAAGGGGGCCGAACCGGGGAGCTGTTTTTT,CARPEGGRTGELFF
TRBJ1-5,.,TRBV9,.,TGTGCCAGCAGCGTAGGAAAAGGAGCACAGCCCCAGCATTTT,CASSVGKGAQPQHF